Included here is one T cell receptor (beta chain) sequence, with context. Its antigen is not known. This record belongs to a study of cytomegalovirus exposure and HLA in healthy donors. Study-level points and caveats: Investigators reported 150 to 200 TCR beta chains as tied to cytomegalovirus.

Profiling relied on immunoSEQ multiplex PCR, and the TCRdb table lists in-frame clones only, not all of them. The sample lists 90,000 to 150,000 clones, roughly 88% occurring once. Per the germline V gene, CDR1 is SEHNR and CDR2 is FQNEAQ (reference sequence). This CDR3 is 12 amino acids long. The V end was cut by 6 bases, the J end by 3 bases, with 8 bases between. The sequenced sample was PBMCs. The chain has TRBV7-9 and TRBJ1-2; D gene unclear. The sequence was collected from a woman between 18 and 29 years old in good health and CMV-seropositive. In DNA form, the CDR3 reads TGTGCCAGCAGTTTGGACTACTATGGCTACACCTTC. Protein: CASSLDYYGYTF.